The 9 T cell receptor beta chains below come from one sample, sequenced in a study of B cell selection in AIRE deficiency. Data came from immunoSEQ multiplex PCR; TCRdb stores just in-frame clones and leaves some out. Of about 24,000 clones listed, about 96% are singletons. Sorting defined conventional CD4 T cells as CD4+CD127+. The sequenced material came from CD4+CD127+ conventional T cells sorted from PBMCs. These TCRs come from a human donor in good health.

J is TRBJ2-5 and V is TRBV11-3, with D unresolved. Trimming took off 5 bases at V and 5 bases at J, with 18 bases between the two ends. CDR1 and CDR2 from the germline V gene are SGHNT and YENEEA. CDR3 length: 15 residues. The CDR3 DNA is TGTGCCAGCAGCCCTCACCGGTGGTTGACGGAGACCCAGTACTTC. Its protein product is CASSPHRWLTETQYF. The full variable domain, completed using reference TRBV11-3 and TRBJ2-5, is EAGVVQSPRYKIIEKKQPVAFWCNPISGHNTLYWYLQNLGQGPELLIRYENEEAVDDSQLPKDRFSAERLKGVDSTLKIQPAELGDSAVYLCASSPHRWLTETQYFGPGTRLLVL.

The chain links TRBV5-1 to TRBJ2-1; 11 bases align to TRBD2. V shed 1 base and J 5 bases; nucleotides not matched to a gene: 2. This CDR3 has 15 residues. Germline V CDR1 and CDR2: SGHRS, YFSETQ. CDR3 DNA: TGCGCCAGCAGCTTGCTACTAGCGGGGGACAATGAGCAGTTCTTC. It is translated as CASSLLLAGDNEQFF.

This chain uses TRBV12-5 with TRBJ2-3, with 15 bases that match TRBD2. The CDR3 runs 20 residues. Germline V CDR1 and CDR2: LGHNT, FRNRAP. V gave up 0 bases and J gave up 7 bases; unmatched junction bases: 14. This CDR3 is CASGLVWLGLAGGARNTQYF. The DNA for the CDR3 is TGTGCTAGTGGTTTGGTATGGCTGGGACTAGCGGGGGGTGCGAGGAATACGCAGTATTTT.

The table lists this clone with a count of one. V usage is TRBV7-9 and J usage is TRBJ1-4; 9 nucleotides match TRBD1. This CDR3 has 17 amino acids. V lost 4 bases to trimming and J lost 3 bases; unmatched junction nucleotides: 9. Germline V gene sequence: CDR1 SEHNR, CDR2 FQNEAQ (reference sequence). The CDR3 DNA sequence: TGTGCCAGCAGCTCCACCGAACGGACAGGGGCTAATGAAAAACTGTTTTTT. It encodes CASSSTERTGANEKLFF.

This sequence joins TRBV7-9 and TRBJ1-1; 8 positions agree with TRBD1. Unmatched junction bases numbered 11, after V lost 5 bases and J lost 6 bases. Germline V gene lookup returns CDR1 SEHNR and CDR2 FQNEAQ (reference sequence). The CDR3 covers 15 residues. CDR3 coding DNA: TGTGCCAGCAGCCCACGGACAGGGCCTAATGCTGAAGCTTTCTTT. The encoded protein is CASSPRTGPNAEAFF.

The chain carries TRBV28 and TRBJ1-5; D not certain. Germline V lookup: CDR1 MDHEN, CDR2 SYDVKM. The germline V and J ends were trimmed by 4 bases and 9 bases, with 10 bases remaining between them. The CDR3 contains 12 residues. The CDR3 DNA reads TGTGCCAGCAGTTCCGCGGTCAGGCCCCAGCATTTT. It is translated as CASSSAVRPQHF.

The V call is TRBV18, the J call TRBJ2-5; no definite D call. CDR3 length: 17 amino acids. V gave up 2 bases and J gave up 5 bases, with 21 bases separating them. CDR1 and CDR2 (germline): KGHSH, LQKENI. Here the CDR3 reads CASSPRSATPAAETQYF. In nucleotides, the CDR3 is TGTGCCAGCTCACCAAGGTCGGCCACCCCTGCAGCCGAGACCCAGTACTTC.

This sequence joins TRBV29-1 and TRBJ1-1; the D is unclear. The germline V gene encodes CDR1 SQVTM and CDR2 ANQGSEA. V gave up 4 bases and J gave up 11 bases, with 14 bases separating them. The length of the CDR3 is 11 residues. The CDR3 DNA sequence: TGCAGCGTTGTGCAGGTCTTAGGGGCTTTCTTT. As protein: CSVVQVLGAFF.

This clone was detected only once. The chain couples TRBV5-1 to TRBJ2-2, with TRBD2 matching over 15 bases. The ends lost 1 base at V and 4 bases at J; junction bases unmatched: 5. The length of the CDR3 is 18 residues. In germline, CDR1 is SGHRS, CDR2 YFSETQ. The CDR3 is CASSLPGLAGGGTGELFF. The CDR3 DNA reads TGCGCCAGCAGCTTGCCGGGACTAGCGGGGGGCGGCACCGGGGAGCTGTTTTTT.